The 5 T cell receptor beta chains presented below share a single source sample, sequenced in a study of early T cells in non-severe SARS-CoV-2 infection listed by TCRdb under 2021. The method behind the library was 5' RACE. Reads for this sample came from a NextSeq 500. TCRdb reanalyzed the raw reads on its own, using fastp at Q25 for trimming and MiXCR for clone calling, and kept in-frame beta chains. Entries are consolidated by CDR3 protein sequence, retaining the most common genes and DNA. Across this sample there are fewer than 60,000 distinct CDR3 sequences, with about 9.1% seen only once. Under 5.5% of the sample belongs to the ten largest clones. The sequenced sample consisted of whole blood. The receptors here all came from an adult who was a healthcare worker with PCR-confirmed SARS-CoV-2 infection or an uninfected control (not recorded which).

This clonotype was seen a few times. The chain carries TRBV5-1 and TRBJ2-3, with 8 bases identical to TRBD2. The V gene end was trimmed by 2 bases and the J gene end by 2 bases; junction bases not matched to a gene: 10. The length of the CDR3 is 17 residues. In germline, CDR1 is SGHRS, CDR2 YFSETQ. CDR3 sequence: CASSFGGAVDSTDTQYF. The CDR3 DNA reads as TGCGCCAGCAGCTTCGGGGGGGCCGTAGATTCCACAGATACGCAGTATTTT.

The V call is TRBV29-1, the J call TRBJ2-3; no clear D. The CDR3 sequence is 12 residues long. CDR1 SQVTM and CDR2 ANQGSEA come from the germline V gene. Between the trimmed V and J ends, which lost 6 bases and 7 bases, there was a span of 14 bases. The CDR3 loop is CSVQASAYTQYF. The CDR3 DNA sequence: TGCAGCGTCCAAGCCAGCGCGTATACGCAGTATTTT.

This clonotype ranks as medium-sized. The rearrangement links TRBV5-6 to TRBJ1-2, with D uncertain. V gave up 3 bases and J gave up 3 bases, with 6 bases separating them. CDR1 SGHDT and CDR2 YYEEEE come from the germline V gene. The length of the CDR3 is 12 residues. CDR3 sequence (DNA): TGTGCCAGCAGCTCCTCTGACTATGGCTACACCTTC. It specifies CASSSSDYGYTF.

There are many counts of this clonotype. This chain connects TRBV15 to TRBJ2-5; D gene uncertain. The germline V gene has CDR1 LNHNV and CDR2 YYDKDF (reference sequence). The CDR3 contains 13 residues. V shed 0 bases and J shed 7 bases, with 9 bases lying between them. The CDR3 sequence: CATSRDALGTQYF. In nucleotides, the CDR3 is TGTGCCACCAGCAGAGATGCCCTAGGGACCCAGTACTTC. The whole variable domain, filled in from reference TRBV15 and TRBJ2-5, reads DAMVIQNPRYQVTQFGKPVTLSCSQTLNHNVMYWYQQKSSQAPKLLFHYYDKDFNNEADTPDNFQSRRPNTSFCFLDIRSPGLGDTAMYLCATSRDALGTQYFGPGTRLLVL.

This clonotype was counted a few times. The chain is built from TRBV7-6 and TRBJ1-5, with 8 nucleotides matching TRBD1. Per germline, CDR1 SGHVS and CDR2 FNYEAQ. The CDR3 consists of 15 residues. Unmatched junction bases numbered 13, after V lost 8 bases and J lost 7 bases. The CDR3 is CASSLQSGGGQPQHF. Written as DNA, the CDR3 is TGTGCCAGCTCACTACAATCAGGGGGCGGACAGCCCCAGCATTTT.